What follows are 11 T cell receptor beta chains derived from one specimen sequenced in a study of shared clonotypes between healthy human individuals. TCRdb's copy holds only in-frame clones and misses some; the assay was immunoSEQ multiplex PCR. Of a few million clones in the sample, 90% to 95% were seen once. Naive CD8 cells lacked CD45RO, underwent positive selection for CCR7 and left out terminally differentiated effector memory CD45RA+ cells. What was sequenced was naive CD8+ T cells from PBMCs. These receptors all come from a man between 18 and 35 years old in good health. Some clones in this sample may be carry-over from other donors' samples.

This clone was seen a single time. This chain connects TRBV7-9 to TRBJ2-7; D not certain. There are 13 residues in the CDR3. The V and J ends lost 4 bases and 6 bases respectively, with 13 bases between them. The germline V gene has CDR1 SEHNR and CDR2 FQNEAQ (reference sequence). CDR3 loop: CASSSRFGGEQYF. CDR3 nucleotides: TGTGCCAGCAGCTCCAGGTTTGGCGGCGAGCAGTACTTC.

This clone was found a few times. The rearrangement joins TRBV9 to TRBJ2-7, with D maybe TRBD2 (5 bases). This CDR3 region has 13 residues. Trimming shortened V by 3 bases and J by 3 bases, and 10 bases separated the two germline ends. Germline loops: CDR1 SGDLS, CDR2 YYNGEE. The chain's CDR3 is CASSAGESYEQYF. Written as DNA, the CDR3 is TGTGCCAGCAGCGCCGGGGAAAGCTACGAGCAGTACTTC.

V and J are TRBV4-2 and TRBJ2-3, with TRBD2 matching over 7 bases. J lost 5 bases, V lost 4 bases, and 12 bases had no gene match. The CDR3 spans 16 residues. CDR1 LGHNA and CDR2 YNFKEQ come from the germline V gene. CDR3 sequence reads: CASSPFSGLDGDTQYF. The CDR3 DNA is TGTGCCAGCAGCCCCTTCAGCGGACTAGACGGAGATACGCAGTATTTT.

CDR3 sequence reads: CASSLSLVYEQYF. The CDR3 region has the DNA TGTGCCAGCAGTTTATCGCTAGTCTACGAGCAGTACTTC. The chain uses TRBV27 and TRBJ2-7, with D uncertain. CDR1 is MNHEY and CDR2 is SMNVEV in the germline V gene (reference sequence). V gave up 0 bases and J gave up 3 bases, with 6 bases separating them. CDR3 length: 13 residues.

J is TRBJ2-7 and V is TRBV29-1; possible D gene TRBD1, 5 bases. CDR1 and CDR2 (germline): SQVTM, ANQGSEA. The CDR3 is made up of 14 amino acids. Trimming removed 4 bases at V and 0 bases at J, with 13 bases between. The DNA of the CDR3 is TGCAGCGTTGTAATCCAGGGATCCTCCTACGAGCAGTACTTC. It encodes CSVVIQGSSYEQYF.

V gene TRBV4-1 combines with J gene TRBJ2-1, with D tentatively TRBD2 (5 bases). The CDR3 is 17 residues long. Germline assignment: CDR1 MGHRA and CDR2 YSYEKL. V was pared by 4 bases and J by 7 bases, with 23 bases between. The CDR3 loop reads CASSPKPSRGTGNEQFF. As DNA, the CDR3 is TGCGCCAGCAGCCCCAAACCGAGCAGAGGAACGGGGAATGAGCAGTTCTTC.

This clone was recorded a few times. V and J are TRBV19 and TRBJ1-2; the match to TRBD1 covers 8 bases. The germline CDR1 and CDR2 sequences are LNHDA and SQIVND (reference sequence). V trimming: 6 bases; J trimming: 3 bases; junction bases outside the gene matches: 3. CDR3 length: 13 residues. The CDR3 sequence: CASRDRDDYGYTF. The CDR3 DNA reads as TGTGCCAGTAGGGACAGGGACGACTATGGCTACACCTTC.

V gene TRBV13 combines with J gene TRBJ2-1, with 7 nucleotides matching TRBD2. This CDR3 contains 14 residues. Trimming cost V 7 bases and J 7 bases; bases outside gene matches: 10. The germline gives CDR1 PRHDT, CDR2 FYEKMQ (reference sequence). This chain's CDR3 is CASTTSPSGNEQFF. The CDR3 DNA follows: TGTGCCAGCACGACTAGCCCGTCTGGGAATGAGCAGTTCTTC.

The chain has TRBV7-9 and TRBJ2-2, with D tentatively TRBD2 (5 bases). Germline CDR1 reads SEHNR; CDR2 reads FQNEAQ (reference sequence). The CDR3 totals 17 residues. Trimming shortened V by 4 bases and J by 2 bases, and 17 bases separated the two germline ends. DNA of the CDR3: TGTGCCAGCAGCTCGCCTCGAGGGCCTGTTAACACCGGGGAGCTGTTTTTT. Translated: CASSSPRGPVNTGELFF.

V usage is TRBV5-4 and J usage is TRBJ2-5, with D perhaps matching TRBD1 (5 bases). Germline assignment: CDR1 SGHNT and CDR2 YYREEE (reference sequence). The V gene lost 0 bases and the J gene lost 1 base, with 10 bases spanning the gap. The CDR3 extends over 15 amino acids. The CDR3 DNA follows: TGTGCCAGCAGCTTGGCCACAGGTGGCCAAGAGACCCAGTACTTC. It encodes CASSLATGGQETQYF. Looking up the rest from reference TRBV5-4 and TRBJ2-5 gives the full variable domain: ETGVTQSPTHLIKTRGQQVTLRCSSQSGHNTVSWYQQALGQGPQFIFQYYREEENGRGNFPPRFSGLQFPNYSSELNVNALELDDSALYLCASSLATGGQETQYFGPGTRLLVL.

This sequence joins TRBV5-6 and TRBJ2-2, with 14 bases aligning to TRBD2. Germline V gives CDR1 SGHDT, CDR2 YYEEEE. The V gene end was trimmed by 7 bases and the J gene end by 6 bases; junction bases not matched to a gene: 8. CDR3 length equals 16 residues. This chain's CDR3 is CASSGTSGRGAGELFF. CDR3 sequence (DNA): TGTGCCAGCTCCGGGACTAGCGGGAGAGGCGCCGGGGAGCTGTTTTTT.